Sequencing of this T cell receptor beta chain was carried out in a study of T cells in Graves' hyperthyroidism and ophthalmopathy. Findings of the study overall: A model of 13 V-J pairs discriminated ophthalmopathy from stable hyperthyroidism. For ophthalmopathy, model prediction preceded onset by a median roughly 6.5 months. Expanded thyroid clonotypes (above 0.001) were mostly also found in blood.

A few counts support this clonotype. Antigen unknown. There were TCR beta CDR3 regions amplified from RNA transcripts. A first-round RT-PCR of the TCR CDR3 used the HTBI primer set. MiXCR, applied by TCRdb to the multiplex PCR reads, yields one record per CDR3 protein. The sample carries hundreds of thousands of distinct CDR3 sequences, 38% recorded once. The CDR3 spans 15 residues. Germline loops: CDR1 SGHTA, CDR2 FQGTGA. V lost 2 bases, J lost 4 bases, and 15 bases lay in between. Across 18 months, stable Graves' hyperthyroidism was marked by no progression to ophthalmopathy. Input material: blood. The J gene is TRBJ2-7, the V gene TRBV7-3; D could derive from TRBD1 or TRBD2 (5 bases each). This clonotype was sampled from a man between 18 and 35 years old with Graves' hyperthyroidism. This CDR3 is CASSLSWDPTYEQYF. Here the CDR3 DNA reads TGTGCCAGCAGCTTATCTTGGGACCCAACATACGAGCAGTACTTC.